The 28 T cell receptor beta chains listed next were all sequenced from one sample in a study of regulatory T cells in long-lasting Graves disease. The authors built TCR beta libraries using iRepertoire HTBI primers and Arm-PCR of CDR3 regions. A single record per CDR3 protein comes from TCRdb applying MiXCR to the multiplex PCR reads. The sample lists 620,000 or so distinct CDR3 sequences; approximately 15% were seen once. Time point given: newly diagnosed GD, antithyroid drugs for less than 3 months. Isolated PBMC RNA provided the starting material for the TCR library. This sample was also put to use in a study of T cells in Graves' hyperthyroidism and ophthalmopathy.

The sequencing here drew on peripheral blood mononuclear cells (PBMCs), taken at new diagnosis, from a patient treated with antithyroid drugs. The receptor set was obtained from a young woman with Graves disease.

A few counts support this clonotype. The chain joins TRBV27 to TRBJ2-7; D gene ambiguous. CDR1 and CDR2 (germline): MNHEY, SMNVEV (reference sequence). V was pared by 0 bases and J by 7 bases, with 10 bases between. CDR3 size: 13 residues. The CDR3 coding sequence is TGTGCCAGCAGTTTATCGCGAAGAGAAGAGCAGTACTTC. Encoded protein: CASSLSRREEQYF.

The table lists this clonotype with a few counts. The V gene is TRBV18, the J gene TRBJ1-6, with D possibly TRBD1 on 6 matching bases. Trimming stripped 2 bases from V and 6 bases from J, with 11 bases between. Germline V gives CDR1 KGHSH, CDR2 LQKENI. The CDR3 runs 15 residues. The chain's CDR3 is CASSPAQGLNSPLHF. The DNA of the CDR3 is TGTGCCAGCTCACCAGCACAGGGACTTAATTCACCCCTCCACTTT.

This clonotype appeared a few times. This chain joins TRBV6-2 or TRBV6-3 and TRBJ2-5, with a weak D call TRBD2 (5 bases). Trimming removed 2 bases at V and 4 bases at J, with 11 bases between. Germline CDR1 MNHEY, CDR2 SVGEGT. This CDR3 region has 14 residues. CDR3 nucleotides: TGTGCCAGCAGTTACGGGAGATCTGGAGAGACCCAGTACTTC. This encodes CASSYGRSGETQYF.

At least ten counts were recorded for this clonotype. The chain links TRBV28 to TRBJ1-6; D call uncertain. Per germline, CDR1 MDHEN and CDR2 SYDVKM. Trimming removed 6 bases from V and 0 bases from J, with 6 bases in between. CDR3 length equals 14 residues. CDR3 DNA: TGTGCCAGCAGAGTCAGCTCCTATAATTCACCCCTCCACTTT. This gives the protein CASRVSSYNSPLHF.

At least ten counts were recorded for this clonotype. This sequence joins TRBV5-1 and TRBJ2-1; D is possibly TRBD2 (5 bases). This CDR3 has 16 amino acids. The V gene lost 0 bases and the J gene lost 0 bases, with 10 bases spanning the gap. Per the germline V gene, CDR1 is SGHRS and CDR2 is YFSETQ. CDR3 nucleotides: TGCGCCAGCAGCTTGGCCCCGGAGGCCTCCTACAATGAGCAGTTCTTC. Protein sequence: CASSLAPEASYNEQFF.

This clonotype was detected only a few times. V and J are TRBV28 and TRBJ1-5; D call uncertain. V lost 11 bases and J lost 3, with 23 bases in between. CDR3 size: 16 residues. Germline CDR1 MDHEN, CDR2 SYDVKM. The CDR3 DNA sequence: TGTGCCGTAAAACAATCGGCTGCCGGGCTCAATCAGCCCCAGCATTTT. Protein sequence: CAVKQSAAGLNQPQHF.

In this sample, this clonotype turned up a few times. The chain recombines TRBV24-1 with TRBJ2-1; 10 positions agree with TRBD2. Germline V gives CDR1 KGHDR, CDR2 SFDVKD. V lost 3 bases to trimming and J lost 15 bases; unmatched junction nucleotides: 7. The CDR3 consists of 13 residues. CDR3 sequence: CATSDALAGVMFF. The CDR3 nucleotides are TGTGCCACCAGTGATGCGCTAGCGGGAGTAATGTTCTTC.

This clonotype has ten or more counts. This chain uses TRBV7-9 with TRBJ1-1, with TRBD1 matching over 8 bases. Germline trimming cut 5 bases from V and 7 bases from J; bases unmatched to any gene: 9. This CDR3 is built from 14 residues. The germline V gene has CDR1 SEHNR and CDR2 FQNEAQ (reference sequence). CDR3 amino acids: CASSRTQGAVEAFF. In DNA form, the CDR3 reads TGTGCCAGCAGCCGGACCCAGGGGGCGGTTGAAGCTTTCTTT.

The rearrangement joins TRBV6-1 to TRBJ2-7; tentatively, D is TRBD2 (6 bases). From germline, CDR1 is MNHNS and CDR2 SASEGT. CDR3 size: 15 residues. V was trimmed by 6 bases and J by 0 bases, leaving 15 bases between them. CDR3 residues: CASSLGGMDSYEQYF. The CDR3 coding sequence is TGTGCCAGCAGCCTAGGCGGGATGGACTCCTACGAGCAGTACTTC.

This sequence joins TRBV30 and TRBJ1-5; 9 bases line up with TRBD1. V trimming: 2 bases; J trimming: 6 bases; junction bases outside the gene matches: 2. CDR1 GTSNPN and CDR2 SVGIG come from the germline V gene (reference sequence). CDR3 length equals 13 residues. The DNA for the CDR3 is TGTGCCTGGAGTACAGGGGGCTTTCAGCCCCAGCATTTT. As protein: CAWSTGGFQPQHF.

Turning to this clonotype: This may arise from a read error, as a much more abundant clone is one base away. V gene TRBV11-1 combines with J gene TRBJ1-1; D is perhaps TRBD1 (6 bases). Germline assignment: CDR1 SGHAT and CDR2 FQDESV (reference sequence). Deletions cut 5 bases from V and 4 bases from J, with 14 bases between. This CDR3 spans 14 amino acids. CDR3 in amino acids: CASSRRTDSTEAFF. The DNA for the CDR3 is TGTGCCAGCAGCAGAAGGACAGATAGCACTGAAGCTTTCTTT.

This rearrangement joins TRBV28 to TRBJ1-2; 7 bases are shared with TRBD1. CDR1 is MDHEN and CDR2 is SYDVKM in the germline V gene. V lost 6 bases, J lost 4 bases, and 14 bases stayed unmatched. The CDR3 totals 16 residues. CDR3 DNA: TGTGCCAGCAGCAACCCCTCCCAACAGGGGACCTATGGCTACACCTTC. Protein product: CASSNPSQQGTYGYTF.

This rearrangement joins TRBV7-8 to TRBJ1-1; possible D gene TRBD1, 6 bases. The CDR3 spans 14 residues. Germline lookup yields CDR1 SGHVS and CDR2 FQNEAQ. Trimming pared 5 bases from V and 0 bases from J, leaving 10 bases between. CDR3 sequence reads: CASSARQVNTEAFF. The DNA for the CDR3 is TGTGCCAGCAGCGCGAGACAGGTGAACACTGAAGCTTTCTTT.

This chain joins TRBV28 and TRBJ2-1, with TRBD1 matching 10 bases. This CDR3 spans 15 amino acids. In germline, CDR1 is MDHEN, CDR2 SYDVKM. Trimming removed 3 bases from V and 10 bases from J; junction bases left unmatched: 9. This CDR3 reads CASSFPGQGRGEQFF. Written as DNA, the CDR3 is TGTGCCAGCAGTTTTCCGGGACAGGGGCGGGGGGAGCAGTTCTTC. The full variable domain, completed using reference TRBV28 and TRBJ2-1, is DVKVTQSSRYLVKRTGEKVFLECVQDMDHENMFWYRQDPGLGLRLIYFSYDVKMKEKGDIPEGYSVSREKKERFSLILESASTNQTSMYLCASSFPGQGRGEQFFGPGTRLTVL.

This clonotype was seen more than once but under ten times. This chain connects TRBV20-1 to TRBJ1-2; D unclear. Germline CDR1 reads DFQATT; CDR2 reads SNEGSKA (reference sequence). The CDR3 runs to 13 residues. Between the trimmed V and J ends, which lost 6 bases and 5 bases, there was a span of 16 bases. Here the CDR3 DNA reads TGCAGTGCCGGACCTCATGACCTTTATGGCTACACCTTC. It specifies CSAGPHDLYGYTF.

The V call is TRBV5-1, the J call TRBJ2-3; 9 bases align to TRBD1. This CDR3 has 18 residues. Germline V CDR1 and CDR2: SGHRS, YFSETQ. With V trimmed by 1 base and J by 1 base, 10 bases remained unmatched. This CDR3 is CASSLTGTGFLGTDTQYF. The DNA of the CDR3 is TGCGCCAGCAGCTTGACCGGGACAGGGTTTCTTGGCACAGATACGCAGTATTTT. Together with reference TRBV5-1 and TRBJ2-3, the CDR3 gives the full variable domain: KAGVTQTPRYLIKTRGQQVTLSCSPISGHRSVSWYQQTPGQGLQFLFEYFSETQRNKGNFPGRFSGRQFSNSRSEMNVSTLELGDSALYLCASSLTGTGFLGTDTQYFGPGTRLTVL.

A few counts support this clonotype. This chain uses TRBV7-2 with TRBJ2-2; 7 positions agree with TRBD2. Germline CDR1 SGHTA, CDR2 FQGNSA. The CDR3 spans 15 residues. V lost 7 bases, J lost 6 bases, and 11 bases stayed unmatched. CDR3 loop: CASTSTGGVPGELFF. The CDR3 DNA follows: TGTGCCAGCACCTCAACGGGGGGAGTCCCCGGGGAGCTGTTTTTT. Together with reference TRBV7-2 and TRBJ2-2, the CDR3 gives the full variable domain: GAGVSQSPSNKVTEKGKDVELRCDPISGHTALYWYRQSLGQGLEFLIYFQGNSAPDKSGLPSDRFSAERTGGSVSTLTIQRTQQEDSAVYLCASTSTGGVPGELFFGEGSRLTVL.

This clonotype was seen many times. The V and J genes are TRBV19 and TRBJ1-5; TRBD1 agrees at 9 bases. Unmatched junction bases numbered 3, after V lost 3 bases and J lost 3 bases. The CDR3 is 15 amino acids. CDR1 LNHDA and CDR2 SQIVND come from the germline V gene (reference sequence). The chain's CDR3 is CASSIGQGFNQPQHF. The CDR3 DNA follows: TGTGCCAGTAGTATCGGACAGGGGTTCAATCAGCCCCAGCATTTT. Based on the CDR3 plus reference TRBV19 and TRBJ1-5, the full variable domain is DGGITQSPKYLFRKEGQNVTLSCEQNLNHDAMYWYRQDPGQGLRLIYYSQIVNDFQKGDIAEGYSVSREKKESFPLTVTSAQKNPTAFYLCASSIGQGFNQPQHFGDGTRLSIL.

This clonotype appeared a few times. The gene calls are TRBV20-1 and TRBJ1-1, with D tentatively TRBD1 (5 bases). This CDR3 is built from 13 residues. V dropped 2 bases and J dropped 3 bases, with 10 bases sitting between them. Germline V gene sequence: CDR1 DFQATT, CDR2 SNEGSKA (reference sequence). CDR3 nucleotide sequence: TGCAGTGCTAGATGGGGGATCGACACTGAAGCTTTCTTT. The encoded protein is CSARWGIDTEAFF.

This chain links TRBV5-6 with TRBJ1-2; D not resolved. Trimming pared 8 bases from V and 4 bases from J, leaving 21 bases between. The CDR3 sequence is 15 residues long. Germline values: CDR1 SGHDT, CDR2 YYEEEE. The CDR3 sequence is CARRPWPGRPYGYTF. The CDR3 bases are TGTGCCAGAAGGCCCTGGCCCGGACGACCCTATGGCTACACCTTC.

This clonotype occurred many times. The chain recombines TRBV28 with TRBJ1-1; no definite D call. Trimming took off 2 bases at V and 6 bases at J, with 7 bases between the two ends. Germline lookup yields CDR1 MDHEN and CDR2 SYDVKM. The CDR3 is 12 residues long. CDR3 in amino acids: CASSLDDAEAFF. The DNA for the CDR3 is TGTGCCAGCAGTTTAGACGACGCTGAAGCTTTCTTT.

This chain connects TRBV7-2 to TRBJ2-2; 15 nucleotides line up with TRBD2. CDR1 SGHTA and CDR2 FQGNSA come from the germline V gene. This CDR3 has 18 residues. V was clipped by 5 bases and J by 3 bases; unmatched bases: 7. In nucleotides, the CDR3 is TGTGCCAGCAGCCCAAAGGGACTAGCGGGAGGTTACACCGGGGAGCTGTTTTTT. Translation: CASSPKGLAGGYTGELFF.

This clonotype was recorded many times. J is TRBJ1-4 and V is TRBV6-2 or TRBV6-3, with D possibly TRBD1 on 5 matching bases. The CDR3 extends over 15 amino acids. With 7 bases removed from V and 0 bases from J, the gap between germline ends came to 12 bases. CDR1 and CDR2 (germline): MNHEY, SVGEGT. In DNA form, the CDR3 reads TGTGCCAGCAAGGGACCGGGGGCAACTAATGAAAAACTGTTTTTT. As protein: CASKGPGATNEKLFF.

This clonotype was detected ten times or more. This chain links TRBV5-1 with TRBJ2-2; D possibly corresponds to TRBD2 (5 bases). The CDR3 is 16 amino acids. The V gene lost 4 bases and the J gene lost 4 bases, with 17 bases spanning the gap. Germline lookup yields CDR1 SGHRS and CDR2 YFSETQ. The CDR3 loop is CASSTGGSEGTGELFF. CDR3 DNA sequence: TGCGCCAGCAGCACCGGCGGCAGCGAGGGCACCGGGGAGCTGTTTTTT.

The V call is TRBV5-1, the J call TRBJ1-4; tentative D call: TRBD1 (6 bases). The CDR3 extends over 17 amino acids. Germline-derived CDR1 and CDR2 are SGHRS and YFSETQ. V lost 0 bases, J lost 0 bases, and 12 bases lay in between. The CDR3: CASSLGGTYATNEKLFF. CDR3 nucleotide sequence: TGCGCCAGCAGCTTGGGCGGGACATATGCAACTAATGAAAAACTGTTTTTT.

This clonotype appeared a single time. This rearrangement joins TRBV19 to TRBJ1-6; D not resolved. V was shortened by 3 bases and J by 12 bases, with 12 bases between the two germline ends. The CDR3 is 13 amino acids. Germline-derived CDR1 and CDR2 are LNHDA and SQIVND (reference sequence). The chain's CDR3 is CASSILLGEPLHF. Written as DNA, the CDR3 is TGTGCCAGTAGTATTCTCTTGGGTGAACCCCTCCACTTT.

The sample holds many counts of this clonotype. J is TRBJ2-3 and V is TRBV12-3 or TRBV12-4; D perhaps matches TRBD2 (5 bases). There are 14 residues in the CDR3. The V gene lost 4 bases and the J gene lost 5 bases, with 13 bases spanning the gap. The CDR3 protein is CASSSPRGRDTQYF. In DNA form, the CDR3 reads TGTGCCAGCAGTTCCCCACGAGGGCGAGATACGCAGTATTTT.

This clonotype was detected many times. The chain is built from TRBV6-2 or TRBV6-3 and TRBJ2-5; perhaps TRBD1 as D (6 bases). CDR3 size: 13 residues. V lost 6 bases to trimming and J lost 4 bases, with 12 bases between them. Germline values: CDR1 MNHEY, CDR2 SVGEGT. DNA for the CDR3: TGTGCCAGCAGCAACAGGGCGGGAGAGACCCAGTACTTC. It codes for CASSNRAGETQYF.